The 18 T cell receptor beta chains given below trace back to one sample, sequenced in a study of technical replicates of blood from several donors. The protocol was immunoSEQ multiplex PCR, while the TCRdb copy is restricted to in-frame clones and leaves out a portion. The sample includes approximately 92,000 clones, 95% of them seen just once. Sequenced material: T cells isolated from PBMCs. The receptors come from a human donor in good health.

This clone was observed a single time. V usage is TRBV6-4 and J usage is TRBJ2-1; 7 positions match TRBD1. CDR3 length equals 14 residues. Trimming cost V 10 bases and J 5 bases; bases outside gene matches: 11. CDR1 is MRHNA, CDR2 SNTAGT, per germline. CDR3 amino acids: CATSQGTSHNEQFF. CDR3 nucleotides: TGTGCCACCTCACAGGGGACAAGTCACAATGAGCAGTTCTTC.

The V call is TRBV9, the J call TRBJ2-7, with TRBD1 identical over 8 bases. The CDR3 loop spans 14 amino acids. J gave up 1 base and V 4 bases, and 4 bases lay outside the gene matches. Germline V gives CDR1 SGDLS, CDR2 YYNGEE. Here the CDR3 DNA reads TGTGCCAGCAGCCCCCGGACAGGGTCCTACGAGCAGTACTTC. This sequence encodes CASSPRTGSYEQYF. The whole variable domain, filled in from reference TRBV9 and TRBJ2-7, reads DSGVTQTPKHLITATGQRVTLRCSPRSGDLSVYWYQQSLDQGLQFLIQYYNGEERAKGNILERFSAQQFPDLHSELNLSSLELGDSALYFCASSPRTGSYEQYFGPGTRLTVT.

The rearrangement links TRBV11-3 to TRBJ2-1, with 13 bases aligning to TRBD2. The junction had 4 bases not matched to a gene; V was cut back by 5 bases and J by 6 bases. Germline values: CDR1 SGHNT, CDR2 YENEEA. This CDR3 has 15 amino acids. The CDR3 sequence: CASSRTSGGANEQFF. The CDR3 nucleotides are TGTGCCAGCAGCCGCACTAGCGGGGGGGCCAATGAGCAGTTCTTC.

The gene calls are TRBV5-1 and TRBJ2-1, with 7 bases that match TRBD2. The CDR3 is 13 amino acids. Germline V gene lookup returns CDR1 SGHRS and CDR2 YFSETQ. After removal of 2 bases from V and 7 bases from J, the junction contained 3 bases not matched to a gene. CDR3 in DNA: TGCGCCAGCAGCTTAAGGGAGGGTAATGAGCAGTTCTTC. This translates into CASSLREGNEQFF.

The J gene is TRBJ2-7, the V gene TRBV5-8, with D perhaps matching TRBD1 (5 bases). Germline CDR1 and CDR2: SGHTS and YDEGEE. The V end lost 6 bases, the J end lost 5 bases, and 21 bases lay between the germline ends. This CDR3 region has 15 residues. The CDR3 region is CASTLFLGDLNEQYF. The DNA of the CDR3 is TGTGCCAGCACCCTCTTCTTAGGGGATTTAAACGAGCAGTACTTC.

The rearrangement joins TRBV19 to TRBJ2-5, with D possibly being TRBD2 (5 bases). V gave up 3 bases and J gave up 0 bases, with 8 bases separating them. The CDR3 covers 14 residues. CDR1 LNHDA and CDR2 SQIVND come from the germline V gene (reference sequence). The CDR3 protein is CASSMSGYQETQYF. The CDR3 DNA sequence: TGTGCCAGTAGTATGTCGGGGTACCAAGAGACCCAGTACTTC.

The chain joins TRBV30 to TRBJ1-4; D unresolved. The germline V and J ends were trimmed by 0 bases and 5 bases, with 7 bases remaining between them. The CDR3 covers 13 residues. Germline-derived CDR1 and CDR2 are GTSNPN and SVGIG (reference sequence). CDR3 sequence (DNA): TGTGCCTGGAGTGTGAGGTGGAATGAAAAACTGTTTTTT. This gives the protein CAWSVRWNEKLFF.

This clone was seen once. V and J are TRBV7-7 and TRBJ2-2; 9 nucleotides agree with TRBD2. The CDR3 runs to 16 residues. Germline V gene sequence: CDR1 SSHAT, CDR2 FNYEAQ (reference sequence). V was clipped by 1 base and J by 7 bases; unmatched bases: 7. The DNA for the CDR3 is TGTGCCAGCAGCTTAGGTGCGGGAGGGCGGCACGGGGAGCTGTTTTTT. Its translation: CASSLGAGGRHGELFF.

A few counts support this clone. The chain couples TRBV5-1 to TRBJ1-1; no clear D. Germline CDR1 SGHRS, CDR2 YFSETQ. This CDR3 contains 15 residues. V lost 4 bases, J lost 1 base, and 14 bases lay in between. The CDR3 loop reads CASSPGDGENTEAFF. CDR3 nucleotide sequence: TGCGCCAGCAGCCCGGGTGACGGGGAGAACACTGAAGCTTTCTTT.

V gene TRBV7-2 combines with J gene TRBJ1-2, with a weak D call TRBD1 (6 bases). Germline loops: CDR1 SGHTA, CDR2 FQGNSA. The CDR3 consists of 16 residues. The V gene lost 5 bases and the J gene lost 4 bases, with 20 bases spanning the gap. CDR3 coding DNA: TGTGCCAGCAGCACGCCAGGGTCGACAGGTCCCTATGGCTACACCTTC. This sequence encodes CASSTPGSTGPYGYTF.

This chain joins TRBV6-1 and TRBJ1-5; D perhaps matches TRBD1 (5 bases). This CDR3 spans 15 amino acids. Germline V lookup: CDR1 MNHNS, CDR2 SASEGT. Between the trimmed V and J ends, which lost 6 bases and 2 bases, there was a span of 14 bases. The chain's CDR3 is CASRATGLGNQPQHF. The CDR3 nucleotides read TGTGCCAGCAGAGCCACAGGTTTAGGCAATCAGCCCCAGCATTTT.

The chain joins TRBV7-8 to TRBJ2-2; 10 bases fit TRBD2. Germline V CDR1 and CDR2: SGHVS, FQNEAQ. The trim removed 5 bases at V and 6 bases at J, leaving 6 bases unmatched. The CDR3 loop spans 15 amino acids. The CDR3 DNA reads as TGTGCCAGCAGCCAGACTAGCGGGTACGCCGGGGAGCTGTTTTTT. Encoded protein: CASSQTSGYAGELFF. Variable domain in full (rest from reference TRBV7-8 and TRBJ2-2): GAGVSQSPRYKVAKRGQDVALRCDPISGHVSLFWYQQALGQGPEFLTYFQNEAQLDKSGLPSDRFFAERPEGSVSTLKIQRTQQEDSAVYLCASSQTSGYAGELFFGEGSRLTVL.

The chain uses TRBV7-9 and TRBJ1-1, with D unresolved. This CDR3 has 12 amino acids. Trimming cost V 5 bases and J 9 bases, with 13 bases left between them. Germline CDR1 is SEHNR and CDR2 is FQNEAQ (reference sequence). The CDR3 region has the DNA TGTGCCAGCAGCGCGACGACACCTCAAGCTTTCTTT. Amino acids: CASSATTPQAFF. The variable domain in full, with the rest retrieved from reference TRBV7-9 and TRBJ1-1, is DTGVSQNPRHKITKRGQNVTFRCDPISEHNRLYWYRQTLGQGPEFLTYFQNEAQLEKSRLLSDRFSAERPKGSFSTLEIQRTEQGDSAMYLCASSATTPQAFFGQGTRLTVV.

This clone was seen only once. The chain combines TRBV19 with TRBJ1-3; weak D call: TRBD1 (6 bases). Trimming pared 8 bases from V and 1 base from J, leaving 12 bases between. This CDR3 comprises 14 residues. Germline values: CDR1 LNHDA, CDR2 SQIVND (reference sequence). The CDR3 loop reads CASSRGSSGNTIYF. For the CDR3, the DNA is TGTGCCAGTTCGAGGGGGAGTTCTGGAAACACCATATATTTT. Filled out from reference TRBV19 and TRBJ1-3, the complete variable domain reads DGGITQSPKYLFRKEGQNVTLSCEQNLNHDAMYWYRQDPGQGLRLIYYSQIVNDFQKGDIAEGYSVSREKKESFPLTVTSAQKNPTAFYLCASSRGSSGNTIYFGEGSWLTVV.

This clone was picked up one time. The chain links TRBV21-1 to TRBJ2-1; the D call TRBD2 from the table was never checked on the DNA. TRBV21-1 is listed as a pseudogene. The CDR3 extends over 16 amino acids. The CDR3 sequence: CASSKVGTSGDNEQFF. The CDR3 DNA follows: TGTGCCAGCAGCAAAGTTGGGACTAGCGGAGACAATGAGCAGTTCTTC.

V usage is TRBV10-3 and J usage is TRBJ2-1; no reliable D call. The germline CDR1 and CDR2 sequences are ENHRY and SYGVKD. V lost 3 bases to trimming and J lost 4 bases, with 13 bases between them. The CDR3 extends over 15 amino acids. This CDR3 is CAISDLPQEYNEQFF. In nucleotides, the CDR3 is TGTGCCATCAGTGACCTCCCCCAGGAATACAATGAGCAGTTCTTC.

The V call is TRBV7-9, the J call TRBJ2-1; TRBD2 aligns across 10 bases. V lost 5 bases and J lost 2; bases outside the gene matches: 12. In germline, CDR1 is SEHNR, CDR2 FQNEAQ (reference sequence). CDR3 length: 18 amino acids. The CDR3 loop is CASSGRLAGEVTYNEQFF. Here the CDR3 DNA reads TGTGCCAGCAGCGGGCGGCTAGCGGGGGAAGTGACCTACAATGAGCAGTTCTTC.

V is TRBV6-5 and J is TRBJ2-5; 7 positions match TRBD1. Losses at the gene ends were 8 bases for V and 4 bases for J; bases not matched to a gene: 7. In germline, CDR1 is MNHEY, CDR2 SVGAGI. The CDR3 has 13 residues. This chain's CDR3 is CASQGAGGETQYF. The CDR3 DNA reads TGTGCCAGCCAAGGGGCAGGGGGAGAGACCCAGTACTTC.